The 28 T cell receptor beta chains in this list originate from one sample, sequenced in a study of cytomegalovirus exposure and HLA in healthy donors. With 60 Vbeta and 13 Jbeta primers, the PCR was carried out. This table comes from immunoSEQ multiplex PCR, and its TCRdb copy is limited to in-frame clones, with some not included. The table records about 160,000 clones, over 60% of them present only once. The sequenced sample was PBMCs. These receptors were taken from a woman in her thirties or forties in good health and CMV-seronegative.

In regard to this clone: The same CDR3 also results from other DNA sequences found in this sample. J is TRBJ1-2 and V is TRBV6-5; weak D call: TRBD1 (5 bases). CDR3 length: 11 residues. Looked up from germline, CDR1 is MNHEY and CDR2 is SVGAGI. Deletions cut 6 bases from V and 5 bases from J, with 7 bases between. The CDR3 is CASSQGYGYTF. The CDR3 region has the DNA TGTGCCAGCAGCCAGGGTTATGGCTACACCTTC.

Remarks on this clone: At one of its ends the junction is not consistent with the germline gene, which may arise from a read error. The chain has TRBV7-9 and TRBJ1-1; maybe TRBD1 (6 bases). In germline, CDR1 is SEHNR, CDR2 FQNEAQ (reference sequence). The CDR3 is made up of 16 amino acids. For the CDR3, the DNA is TGTTCCAGCAGCTTAGCGGAAGGGGGTCGGGGCACTGAAGCTTTCTTT. Residues: CSSSLAEGGRGTEAFF.

The chain carries TRBV5-1 and TRBJ1-6; D perhaps matches TRBD1 (5 bases). CDR3 length equals 15 residues. Germline lookup yields CDR1 SGHRS and CDR2 YFSETQ. Trimming shortened V by 0 bases and J by 6 bases, and 10 bases separated the two germline ends. The CDR3 protein is CASSLEGGVNSPLHF. The CDR3 DNA reads as TGCGCCAGCAGCTTGGAAGGAGGGGTTAATTCACCCCTCCACTTT.

The chain combines TRBV2 with TRBJ2-3; D might be TRBD1 (7 bases). The germline V and J ends were trimmed by 10 bases and 2 bases, with 13 bases remaining between them. CDR3 size: 13 residues. CDR1 SNHLY and CDR2 FYNNEI come from the germline V gene. The CDR3 DNA is TGTGCCACCGCGGGACAGTACACAGATACGCAGTATTTT. Translation gives CATAGQYTDTQYF.

This chain links TRBV9 with TRBJ1-4; 7 bases match TRBD1. Trimming took 6 bases from V and 7 from J; bases not matched to a gene: 3. This CDR3 is 12 amino acids long. The germline V gene encodes CDR1 SGDLS and CDR2 YYNGEE. The CDR3 loop reads CASNRGGEKLFF. In nucleotides, the CDR3 is TGTGCCAGCAACAGGGGAGGTGAAAAACTGTTTTTT.

This clone was seen a few times. This sequence joins TRBV7-9 and TRBJ1-4, with 9 bases identical to TRBD1. Germline-derived CDR1 and CDR2 are SEHNR and FQNEAQ (reference sequence). V shed 6 bases, J shed 8 bases, and the junction held 13 bases outside the gene matches. The CDR3 covers 16 residues. CDR3 in amino acids: CASSYSVRDRDEKLFF. DNA of the CDR3: TGTGCCAGCAGTTATAGTGTCCGGGACAGGGACGAAAAACTGTTTTTT. The full variable domain, rest sourced from reference TRBV7-9 and TRBJ1-4, is DTGVSQNPRHKITKRGQNVTFRCDPISEHNRLYWYRQTLGQGPEFLTYFQNEAQLEKSRLLSDRFSAERPKGSFSTLEIQRTEQGDSAMYLCASSYSVRDRDEKLFFGSGTQLSVL.

This clone was counted only a few times. This rearrangement joins TRBV7-6 to TRBJ1-6; 8 bases align to TRBD1. CDR3 length: 14 residues. Trimming at V came to 1 base and at J to 8 bases, leaving 1 base not matched to a gene. CDR1 is SGHVS, CDR2 FNYEAQ, per germline. The CDR3 bases are TGTGCCAGCAGCTTAGTACAGGGGGATTCACCCCTCCACTTT. This sequence encodes CASSLVQGDSPLHF.

The chain employs TRBV9 and TRBJ1-2, with a weak D call TRBD1 (5 bases). CDR3 size: 14 residues. Trimming pared 3 bases from V and 4 bases from J, leaving 13 bases between. Germline-derived CDR1 and CDR2 are SGDLS and YYNGEE. DNA of the CDR3: TGTGCCAGCAGCGCTCGACAGACAATCTATGGCTACACCTTC. Its protein product is CASSARQTIYGYTF.

This sequence joins TRBV19 and TRBJ1-4; D not resolved. The CDR3 consists of 14 residues. The germline V gene encodes CDR1 LNHDA and CDR2 SQIVND (reference sequence). The V end lost 8 bases, the J end lost 4 bases, and 14 bases lay between the germline ends. DNA for the CDR3: TGTGCCAGTGGTGAAGCGGGCTTTAATGAAAAACTGTTTTTT. This codes for CASGEAGFNEKLFF.

The CDR3 loop is CASSYTGEKKLFF. The CDR3 region has the DNA TGTGCCAGCAGTTACACAGGGGAAAAGAAACTGTTTTTT. The genes are TRBV27 and TRBJ1-4; 7 bases fit TRBD1. V lost 4 bases, J lost 11 bases, and 7 bases stayed unmatched. The CDR3 is 13 amino acids. Germline V gives CDR1 MNHEY, CDR2 SMNVEV (reference sequence).

The rearrangement uses TRBV10-3 and TRBJ1-1; D remains unclear. Germline V CDR1 and CDR2: ENHRY, SYGVKD. The CDR3 length is 15 residues. The germline V and J ends were trimmed by 0 bases and 2 bases, with 10 bases remaining between them. CDR3 amino acids: CAISESQNLNTEAFF. The CDR3 region has the DNA TGTGCCATCAGTGAGTCACAGAACTTAAACACTGAAGCTTTCTTT.

This rearrangement joins TRBV5-1 to TRBJ1-4, with D maybe TRBD1 (6 bases). V was trimmed by 4 bases and J by 5 bases, leaving 12 bases between them. Germline lookup yields CDR1 SGHRS and CDR2 YFSETQ. CDR3 length: 14 amino acids. CDR3 DNA sequence: TGCGCCAGCAGCAGTGGGGGCCTAAATGAAAAACTGTTTTTT. Translating gives CASSSGGLNEKLFF.

This clone occurred a few times. V usage is TRBV7-8 and J usage is TRBJ2-1; TRBD2 matches at 8 bases. Germline values: CDR1 SGHVS, CDR2 FQNEAQ. This CDR3 contains 16 residues. V dropped 1 base and J dropped 4; count of bases not matched to a gene: 6. DNA for the CDR3: TGTGCCAGCAGCTTAGTCGCGCGGGGGGCTTACAATGAGCAGTTCTTC. Its protein product is CASSLVARGAYNEQFF.

This chain links TRBV28 with TRBJ2-5; a possible D gene is TRBD1 (5 bases). The germline V gene encodes CDR1 MDHEN and CDR2 SYDVKM. The CDR3 covers 11 residues. Trimming cost V 6 bases and J 5 bases, with 7 bases left between them. In DNA, the CDR3 is TGTGCCAGCAGCAGGGTGGAGACCCAGTACTTC. This translates into CASSRVETQYF.

This clone was seen a single time. The chain uses TRBV28 and TRBJ1-5; unclear D gene. Trimming shortened V by 5 bases and J by 7 bases, and 15 bases separated the two germline ends. Germline loops: CDR1 MDHEN, CDR2 SYDVKM. The CDR3 is 14 amino acids. CDR3 DNA sequence: TGTGCCAGCAGTCCTATCGCCGGACTACAGCCCCAGCATTTT. It encodes CASSPIAGLQPQHF.

The CDR3 reads CASSLPSPVLRYGYTF. The CDR3 bases are TGTGCCAGCAGTTTACCGTCCCCCGTTCTGCGCTATGGCTACACCTTC. The gene calls are TRBV28 and TRBJ1-2; the D is unclear. Deletions cut 2 bases from V and 4 bases from J, with 17 bases between. Germline V gene data show CDR1 as MDHEN and CDR2 as SYDVKM. This CDR3 contains 16 residues.

This sequence joins TRBV6-6 and TRBJ2-7; 7 bases match TRBD1. V trimming: 5 bases; J trimming: 1 base; junction bases outside the gene matches: 5. The CDR3 is 14 amino acids. Germline CDR1 reads MNHNY; CDR2 reads SVGAGI (reference sequence). In DNA, the CDR3 is TGTGCCAGCAGTGCACAGGGGTTATCCTACGAGCAGTACTTC. Protein: CASSAQGLSYEQYF.

The gene calls are TRBV5-5 and TRBJ1-1, with D possibly being TRBD1 (5 bases). The germline CDR1 and CDR2 sequences are SGHKS and YYEKEE (reference sequence). The CDR3 has 14 residues. The ends were cut back, 4 bases at V and 5 bases at J, with 15 bases in the middle. The CDR3 reads CASSPWGVRTEAFF. The DNA for the CDR3 is TGTGCCAGCAGCCCTTGGGGGGTTCGGACTGAAGCTTTCTTT.

The chain joins TRBV7-9 to TRBJ2-5; D gene unclear. This CDR3 has 14 amino acids. Trimming removed 1 base from V and 0 bases from J, with 6 bases in between. Germline CDR1 is SEHNR and CDR2 is FQNEAQ (reference sequence). The CDR3 is CASSLGQYQETQYF. The CDR3 DNA follows: TGTGCCAGCAGCTTAGGGCAGTACCAAGAGACCCAGTACTTC.

The J gene is TRBJ2-1, the V gene TRBV4-1; 8 nucleotides match TRBD1. This CDR3 has 15 residues. Germline CDR1 MGHRA, CDR2 YSYEKL. After removal of 4 bases from V and 3 bases from J, the junction contained 5 bases not matched to a gene. CDR3 protein: CASSPRGQGYNEQFF. Here the CDR3 DNA reads TGCGCCAGCAGCCCACGAGGACAGGGCTACAATGAGCAGTTCTTC.

The V and J genes are TRBV28 and TRBJ1-1; possible D gene TRBD1, 5 bases. Trimming took 7 bases from V and 3 from J, leaving 12 bases between them. CDR3 length equals 13 residues. Germline loops: CDR1 MDHEN, CDR2 SYDVKM. The CDR3 DNA is TGTGCCAGCAAAGTGTGGGGGGACACTGAAGCTTTCTTT. The encoded protein is CASKVWGDTEAFF.

The chain links TRBV6-1 to TRBJ2-1, with D unclear. V lost 9 bases to trimming and J lost 0 bases, with 15 bases between them. CDR3 length: 15 amino acids. Germline loops: CDR1 MNHNS, CDR2 SASEGT. This CDR3 reads CASLPRDSSYNEQFF. CDR3 coding DNA: TGTGCCAGTCTCCCTCGAGATAGCTCCTACAATGAGCAGTTCTTC.

The chain uses TRBV27 and TRBJ1-2, with 8 positions matching TRBD1. Per germline, CDR1 MNHEY and CDR2 SMNVEV (reference sequence). The length of the CDR3 is 14 residues. J gave up 4 bases and V 5 bases, and 6 bases lay outside the gene matches. The CDR3 nucleotides are TGTGCCAGCAGTCCCTCGACAGGGGCCTATGGCTACACCTTC. The encoded protein is CASSPSTGAYGYTF.

The CDR3 spells CASSGGQGVGGYTF. The CDR3 DNA reads as TGTGCCAGCAGTGGAGGCCAGGGTGTGGGTGGCTACACCTTC. The rearrangement links TRBV6-1 to TRBJ1-2; tentatively, D is TRBD1 (5 bases). Trimming stripped 4 bases from V and 7 bases from J, with 16 bases between. The CDR3 covers 14 residues. Germline V gene lookup returns CDR1 MNHNS and CDR2 SASEGT.

The rearrangement joins TRBV6-1 to TRBJ1-1; no firm D call. Germline V gene data show CDR1 as MNHNS and CDR2 as SASEGT. The CDR3 length is 15 residues. V lost 6 bases and J 2 bases, leaving 16 bases between the germline ends. The chain's CDR3 is CASRYAGTPNTEAFF. Written as DNA, the CDR3 is TGTGCCAGCAGATACGCGGGAACCCCCAACACTGAAGCTTTCTTT.

This rearrangement joins TRBV28 to TRBJ2-5; tentatively, D is TRBD2 (7 bases). Judging by the DNA end, TRBJ2-7 fits better; the J call may be wrong. The CDR3 spans 16 residues. Germline-derived CDR1 and CDR2 are MDHEN and SYDVKM. This CDR3 reads CASSSPGGGGLYEQYF. In DNA, the CDR3 is TGTGCCAGCAGTTCCCCGGGGGGAGGGGGGCTCTACGAGCAGTACTTC.

The chain joins TRBV10-1 to TRBJ2-7; 10 bases map to TRBD1. This CDR3 is 14 amino acids long. After removal of 10 bases from V and 7 bases from J, the junction contained 13 bases not matched to a gene. Germline V gene data show CDR1 as WNHNN and CDR2 as SYGVQD (reference sequence). CDR3 residues: CAITEQGQGIEQYF. CDR3 bases: TGCGCCATTACCGAGCAGGGACAGGGGATTGAGCAGTACTTC.

This chain connects TRBV7-2 to TRBJ2-5; TRBD2 might be the D (6 bases). The CDR3 is 15 residues long. Germline assignment: CDR1 SGHTA and CDR2 FQGNSA. The V end lost 6 bases, the J end lost 4 bases, and 18 bases lay between the germline ends. The CDR3 is CASSPSVGGGETQYF. CDR3 coding DNA: TGTGCCAGCAGTCCCTCGGTGGGGGGAGGAGAGACCCAGTACTTC.